The entry below describes one T cell receptor (beta chain). The CDR3 contains 11 residues. Germline V gene lookup returns CDR1 MNHEY and CDR2 SMNVEV (reference sequence). Trimming took 8 bases from V and 2 from J, leaving 6 bases between them. With 60 Vbeta and 13 Jbeta primers, the PCR was carried out. Profiling relied on immunoSEQ multiplex PCR, and the TCRdb table lists in-frame clones only, not all of them. The repertoire has about 150,000 clones, approximately 85% of them found once; the top ten carry around 6.6%. The sample is drawn from a study of cytomegalovirus exposure and HLA in healthy donors.

This TCR derives from a middle-aged man in good health and CMV-seropositive. Sample: PBMCs. The chain employs TRBV27 and TRBJ1-2; D is uncertain. The CDR3 DNA reads TGTGCCAGCGAGAAGAACTATGGCTACACCTTC. Protein product: CASEKNYGYTF.